This T cell receptor beta chain is drawn from a study of T cell repertoires in cytomegalovirus infection. Study-wide background: An indication of both CMV infection and matching HLA type came from public TCR beta signatures. Findings and limits, study-wide: Public TCR beta family frequency separated CMV-and-HLA carriers, including in an independent cohort. HLA-C-restricted CMV clonotypes gave the most frequent clonotype in two of eight donors.

TCRdb recomputed calls from the reads with MiXCR, one row per CDR3 protein. This table holds approximately 630,000 distinct CDR3 sequences, 20% to 30% found once. Comment on this clonotype: Its antigen is as yet unknown.

CDR1 and CDR2 from the germline V gene are MRHNA and SNTAGT. The CDR3 length is 14 residues. Trimming took 6 bases from V and 1 from J; bases not matched to a gene: 3. Sequencing input: CD8+ T cells from PBMCs. V and J are TRBV6-4 and TRBJ1-1; TRBD1 aligns across 9 bases. The clonotype originates from a human donor in good health (CMV status not recorded). Some clones in this sample may be carry-over from other donors' samples. The CDR3 loop reads CASRKDRGNTEAFF. The CDR3 nucleotides are TGTGCCAGCAGGAAGGACAGGGGGAACACTGAAGCTTTCTTT.